This T cell receptor (beta chain) was sequenced in a study of CD8+CD57+ T cells in acquired aplastic anemia. The template for TCR beta VDJ and CDR3 sequence profiling was genomic DNA. Each CDR3 protein is one row after TCRdb ran MiXCR on the reads. The table shows roughly 93,000 distinct CDR3 sequences, with less than 75% occurring only once. The CDR3 length is 15 residues. The ends lost 0 bases at V and 2 bases at J; junction bases unmatched: 3. The germline V gene encodes CDR1 LNHNV and CDR2 YYDKDF (reference sequence). Patients chosen for sequencing had shown CD8+CD57+ cell expansion by flow cytometry. This clonotype is a singleton in its sample.

The sequence derives from a human donor with aplastic anemia. The specimen sequenced was sorted CD4+, CD8+, or CD8+CD57+ T cells (not recorded which) from PBMCs. The rearrangement uses TRBV15 and TRBJ2-7, with 8 bases that match TRBD1. As DNA, the CDR3 is TGTGCCACCAGCAGAGATCGGGACAGGACCTACGAGCAGTACTTC. It codes for CATSRDRDRTYEQYF.